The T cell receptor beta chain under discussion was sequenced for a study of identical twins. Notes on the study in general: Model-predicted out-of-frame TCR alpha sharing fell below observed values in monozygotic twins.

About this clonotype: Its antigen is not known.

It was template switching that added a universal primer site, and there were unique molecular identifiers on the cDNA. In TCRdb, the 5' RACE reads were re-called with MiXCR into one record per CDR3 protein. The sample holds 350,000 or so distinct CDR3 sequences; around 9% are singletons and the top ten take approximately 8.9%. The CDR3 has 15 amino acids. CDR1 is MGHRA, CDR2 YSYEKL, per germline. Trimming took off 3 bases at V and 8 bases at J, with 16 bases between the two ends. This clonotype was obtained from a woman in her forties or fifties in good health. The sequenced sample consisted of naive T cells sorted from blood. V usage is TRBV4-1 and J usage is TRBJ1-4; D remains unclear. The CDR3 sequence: CASSHWQEGGEKLFF. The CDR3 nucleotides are TGCGCCAGCAGCCACTGGCAGGAGGGTGGGGAAAAACTGTTTTTT.